This TCR beta chain stems from a study of neoadjuvant anti-PD-1 for oral cavity cancer. Produced via immunoSEQ multiplex PCR; TCRdb's table is partial and in-frame only. The repertoire holds about 14,000 clones, with 65% to 80% as singletons. This clone was observed a handful of times. Time point: after neoadjuvant nivolumab, at surgical resection. The source of this sequence is a person aged 40-85 years with oral cavity squamous cell carcinoma. This specimen consisted of PBMCs, obtained after nivolumab (anti-PD-1) treatment.

CDR3 sequence (DNA): TGCGCCAGCAGCCAAGCGGGGATGGGCAGGCCGTTGGACTATGGCTACACCTTC. This translates into CASSQAGMGRPLDYGYTF. The chain uses TRBV4-1 and TRBJ1-2; D is unresolved. The CDR3 loop spans 18 amino acids. V shed 1 base and J shed 3 bases, with 21 bases lying between them. In germline, CDR1 is MGHRA, CDR2 YSYEKL.